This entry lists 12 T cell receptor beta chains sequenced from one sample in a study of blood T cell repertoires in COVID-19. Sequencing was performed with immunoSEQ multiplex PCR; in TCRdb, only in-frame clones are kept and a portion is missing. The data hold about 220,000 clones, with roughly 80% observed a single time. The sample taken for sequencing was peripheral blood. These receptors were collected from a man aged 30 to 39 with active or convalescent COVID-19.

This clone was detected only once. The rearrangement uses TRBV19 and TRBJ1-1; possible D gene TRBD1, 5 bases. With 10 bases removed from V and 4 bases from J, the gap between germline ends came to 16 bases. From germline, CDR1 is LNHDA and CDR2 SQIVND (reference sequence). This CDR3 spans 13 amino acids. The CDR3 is CATKFGGSTEAFF. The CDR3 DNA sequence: TGTGCCACCAAATTCGGGGGTAGCACTGAAGCTTTCTTT. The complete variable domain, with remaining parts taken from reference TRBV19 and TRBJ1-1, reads DGGITQSPKYLFRKEGQNVTLSCEQNLNHDAMYWYRQDPGQGLRLIYYSQIVNDFQKGDIAEGYSVSREKKESFPLTVTSAQKNPTAFYLCATKFGGSTEAFFGQGTRLTVV.

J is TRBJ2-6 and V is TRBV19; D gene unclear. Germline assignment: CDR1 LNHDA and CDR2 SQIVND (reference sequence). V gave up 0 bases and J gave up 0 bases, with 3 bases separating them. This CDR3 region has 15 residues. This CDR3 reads CASSIDSSGANVLTF. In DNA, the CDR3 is TGTGCCAGTAGTATAGACAGCTCTGGGGCCAACGTCCTGACTTTC. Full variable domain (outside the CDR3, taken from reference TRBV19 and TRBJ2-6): DGGITQSPKYLFRKEGQNVTLSCEQNLNHDAMYWYRQDPGQGLRLIYYSQIVNDFQKGDIAEGYSVSREKKESFPLTVTSAQKNPTAFYLCASSIDSSGANVLTFGAGSRLTVL.

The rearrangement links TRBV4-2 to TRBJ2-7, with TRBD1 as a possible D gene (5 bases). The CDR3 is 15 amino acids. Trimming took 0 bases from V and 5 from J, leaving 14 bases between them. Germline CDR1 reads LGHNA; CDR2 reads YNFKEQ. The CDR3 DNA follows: TGTGCCAGCAGCCAAGATTGGCAGGGCTGGGACGAGCAGTACTTC. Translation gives CASSQDWQGWDEQYF.

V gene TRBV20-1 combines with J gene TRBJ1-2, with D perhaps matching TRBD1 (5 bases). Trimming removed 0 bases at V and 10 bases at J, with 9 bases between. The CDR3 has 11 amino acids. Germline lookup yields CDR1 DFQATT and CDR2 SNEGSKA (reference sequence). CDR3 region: CSAREGRHYTF. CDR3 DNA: TGCAGTGCTAGAGAGGGGCGACACTACACCTTC.

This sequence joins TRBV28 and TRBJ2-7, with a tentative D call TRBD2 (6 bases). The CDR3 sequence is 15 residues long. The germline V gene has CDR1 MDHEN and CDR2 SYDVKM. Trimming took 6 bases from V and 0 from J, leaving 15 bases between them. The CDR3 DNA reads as TGTGCCAGCAGCTCCGCGGGGTCAATCTCCTACGAGCAGTACTTC. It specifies CASSSAGSISYEQYF. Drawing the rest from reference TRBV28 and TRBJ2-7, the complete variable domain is DVKVTQSSRYLVKRTGEKVFLECVQDMDHENMFWYRQDPGLGLRLIYFSYDVKMKEKGDIPEGYSVSREKKERFSLILESASTNQTSMYLCASSSAGSISYEQYFGPGTRLTVT.

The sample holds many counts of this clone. CDR3 protein: CASSLLPGLAGSEKETQYF. The CDR3 coding sequence is TGTGCCAGTAGCCTCCTCCCGGGACTAGCGGGATCAGAAAAAGAGACCCAGTACTTC. The chain is built from TRBV19 and TRBJ2-5; 13 positions agree with TRBD2. Trimming took 6 bases from V and 3 from J; bases not matched to a gene: 16. The CDR3 contains 19 residues. CDR1 and CDR2 from the germline V gene are LNHDA and SQIVND (reference sequence).

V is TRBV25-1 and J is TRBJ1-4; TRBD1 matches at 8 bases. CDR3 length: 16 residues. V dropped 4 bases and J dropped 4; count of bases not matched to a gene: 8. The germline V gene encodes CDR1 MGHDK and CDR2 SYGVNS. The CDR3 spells CASSGARGLFNEKLFF. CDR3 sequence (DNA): TGTGCCAGCAGTGGTGCCAGGGGGCTCTTTAATGAAAAACTGTTTTTT.

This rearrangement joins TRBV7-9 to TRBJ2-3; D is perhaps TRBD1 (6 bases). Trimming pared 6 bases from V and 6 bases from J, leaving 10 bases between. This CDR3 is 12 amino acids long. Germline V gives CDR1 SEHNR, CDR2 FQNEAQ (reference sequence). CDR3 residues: CASSHQGDTQYF. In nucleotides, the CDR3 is TGTGCCAGCAGTCATCAGGGGGATACGCAGTATTTT.

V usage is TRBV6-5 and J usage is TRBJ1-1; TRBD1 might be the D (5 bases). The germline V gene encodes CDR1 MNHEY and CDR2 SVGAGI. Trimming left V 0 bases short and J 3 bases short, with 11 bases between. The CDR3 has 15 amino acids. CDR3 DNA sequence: TGTGCCAGCAGTTACTCGAATAAGGGGCACACTGAAGCTTTCTTT. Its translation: CASSYSNKGHTEAFF.

In nucleotides, the CDR3 is TGCAGCGCCGCAGGGTCTTACTATGGCTACACCTTC. This codes for CSAAGSYYGYTF. The J gene is TRBJ1-2, the V gene TRBV29-1; D might be TRBD1 (5 bases). Per germline, CDR1 SQVTM and CDR2 ANQGSEA. Trimming removed 7 bases at V and 3 bases at J, with 12 bases between. The length of the CDR3 is 12 residues.

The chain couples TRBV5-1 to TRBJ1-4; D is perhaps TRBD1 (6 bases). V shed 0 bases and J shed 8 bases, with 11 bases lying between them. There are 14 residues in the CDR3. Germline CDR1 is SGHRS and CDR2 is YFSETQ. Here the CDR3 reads CASSLDRVGEKLFF. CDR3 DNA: TGCGCCAGCAGCTTGGACAGGGTGGGGGAAAAACTGTTTTTT.

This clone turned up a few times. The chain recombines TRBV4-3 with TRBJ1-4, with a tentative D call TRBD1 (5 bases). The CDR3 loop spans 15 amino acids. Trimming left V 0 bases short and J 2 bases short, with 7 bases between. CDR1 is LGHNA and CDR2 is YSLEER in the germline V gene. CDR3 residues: CASSQDGGTNEKLFF. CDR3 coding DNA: TGCGCCAGCAGCCAAGACGGGGGGACTAATGAAAAACTGTTTTTT.